Listed below are T cell receptor beta chains from one sample, sequenced in a study of T cell repertoires in cytomegalovirus infection. TCRdb analysed the reads with MiXCR anew, one entry per CDR3 protein. Here the sample spans approximately 700,000 distinct CDR3 sequences, approximately 34% being singletons. The source material was PBMCs. These TCRs come from a human donor in good health (CMV status not recorded). Some clones in this sample may be carry-over from other donors' samples. Each CDR3 is given without its conserved first and last residue. Fields, in order: CDR3 protein, D gene, V gene, J gene. D genes are given only for firm matches.

CDR3: ASAPLLTRLNTEAF
D: .
V: TRBV6-2/TRBV6-3
J: TRBJ1-1

CDR3: ASSRRIENRVSGNTIY
D: .
V: TRBV3-1
J: TRBJ1-3

CDR3: ASSLGGGHRSYEQY
D: .
V: TRBV11-2
J: TRBJ2-7

CDR3: ASSDQGGEKLF
D: TRBD1
V: TRBV6-1
J: TRBJ1-4

CDR3: ASSDLSADSNQHQH
D: .
V: TRBV7-8
J: TRBJ1-5

CDR3: ASSRWGWNTGELF
D: .
V: TRBV6-5
J: TRBJ2-2

CDR3: ASKHRVDTGELF
D: .
V: TRBV12-3/TRBV12-4
J: TRBJ2-2

CDR3: SVEDKEYEKLF
D: .
V: TRBV29-1
J: TRBJ1-4

CDR3: ASSHGKVYGYT
D: .
V: TRBV14
J: TRBJ1-2

CDR3: ASSFEPGYGYT
D: .
V: TRBV12-3/TRBV12-4
J: TRBJ1-2

CDR3: ASSQDIGGQETQY
D: .
V: TRBV4-1
J: TRBJ2-5

CDR3: ASISRLAGATGELF
D: TRBD2
V: TRBV19
J: TRBJ2-2

CDR3: AIRGGDRNEQF
D: .
V: TRBV10-3
J: TRBJ2-1

CDR3: SVKRAGGPGDTQY
D: TRBD2
V: TRBV29-1
J: TRBJ2-3

CDR3: ASRETGAHYGYT
D: TRBD1
V: TRBV28
J: TRBJ1-2

CDR3: ATTPEGTGELF
D: .
V: TRBV24-1
J: TRBJ2-2

CDR3: ASSLSQSDTQY
D: .
V: TRBV7-2
J: TRBJ2-3

CDR3: ASSSLLGAYNEQF
D: .
V: TRBV12-3/TRBV12-4
J: TRBJ2-1

CDR3: SAGTGVGFSNQPQH
D: TRBD1
V: TRBV20-1
J: TRBJ1-5

CDR3: AISDQDGRALYNEQF
D: TRBD2
V: TRBV10-3
J: TRBJ2-1